This T cell receptor beta chain emerged from a study of blood T cell repertoires in COVID-19. About the study: Samples taken during acute and convalescent COVID-19 were collected in the United States, Italy and Spain. Nucleic acid was either cDNA or gDNA, and it came from T cells, B-cell-depleted T cells, or PBMCs.

Germline CDR1 and CDR2: LNHDA and SQIVND (reference sequence). The CDR3 consists of 14 residues. V lost 7 bases and J lost 6, with 15 bases in between. Clones were sequenced by immunoSEQ multiplex PCR, and TCRdb holds only the in-frame ones, with some missing. The top ten clones hold 4.5% to 7% of a sample with approximately 300,000 clones, roughly 87% of them seen once. The V call is TRBV19, the J call TRBJ2-2; a weak D match, TRBD1 (6 bases). This receptor was taken from a woman aged 25 to 39 who had recovered from COVID-19. The source material was PBMCs or T cells enriched from blood (not recorded which). CDR3 bases: TGTGCCAGTACTCCTACAGGGTACCCCGGGGAGCTGTTTTTT. Translating gives CASTPTGYPGELFF. Filled out from reference TRBV19 and TRBJ2-2, the complete variable domain reads DGGITQSPKYLFRKEGQNVTLSCEQNLNHDAMYWYRQDPGQGLRLIYYSQIVNDFQKGDIAEGYSVSREKKESFPLTVTSAQKNPTAFYLCASTPTGYPGELFFGEGSRLTVL.